The T cell receptor beta chain described here comes from a study of blood T cell repertoires in COVID-19. Study at large: Samples of COVID-19 (acute and convalescent) were obtained from the United States, Italy and Spain.

Trimming removed 6 bases at V and 4 bases at J, with 13 bases between. Looked up from germline, CDR1 is LNHDA and CDR2 is SQIVND (reference sequence). CDR3 size: 14 residues. Original processing notes: Amplification of reference gene primers provided the estimated nucleated cell counts. Using immunoSEQ multiplex PCR, the repertoire was profiled, and TCRdb retains in-frame clones only, with some absent. V, J and clone size are those of that table, while D and trimming were read from the DNA. The sample holds hundreds of thousands of clones, 80% seen once. Cohorts were assigned according to the clinical history that participants reported.

This sequence joins TRBV19 and TRBJ1-5, with D possibly being TRBD1 (6 bases). The receptor comes from a man in his thirties or forties with acute COVID-19. Sequencing was performed on PBMCs or T cells enriched from blood (not recorded which). CDR3 sequence (DNA): TGTGCCAGTAGGGGGGCCCCGGGGAATCAGCCCCAGCATTTT. It translates to CASRGAPGNQPQHF.